The clone carrying this T cell receptor (beta chain) was detected once. The assay was immunoSEQ multiplex PCR, and TCRdb's table has in-frame clones only and misses some. The sample lists 45,000 to 55,000 clones; roughly 88% were seen once. This specimen comes from a study of a mutant IDH1 vaccine in newly diagnosed glioma. As for time point: baseline, week 1 (first vaccination visit). Treatment reported: pre-vaccination baseline after standard-of-care therapy. This CDR3 comprises 14 residues. V was pared by 0 bases and J by 3 bases, with 8 bases between. CDR1 is SGHTA, CDR2 FQGTGA, per germline. The source was PBMCs, collected from a glioma patient treated with radiotherapy, temozolomide or both. The genes are TRBV7-3 and TRBJ1-1; D is perhaps TRBD1 (5 bases). This clonotype was obtained from a man in his forties or fifties with glioma. For the CDR3, the DNA is TGTGCCAGCAGCTTAACGGCCAGGGACACTGAAGCTTTCTTT. Its translation is CASSLTARDTEAFF.